The 18 T cell receptor beta chains reported below all come from one sample, sequenced in a study of cytomegalovirus exposure and HLA in healthy donors. In the PCR, 60 Vbeta and 13 Jbeta primers were used. TCRdb keeps only in-frame clones here, not all; method: immunoSEQ multiplex PCR. The listing records about 160,000 clones. The source material was PBMCs. The receptors were sampled from a man aged 25-45 years in good health and CMV-seronegative.

In nucleotides, the CDR3 is TGCGCCAGCAGCCATGGGACTAGCTTTTCGAACGAGCAGTACTTC. This gives the protein CASSHGTSFSNEQYF. The chain has TRBV4-1 and TRBJ2-7, with 9 bases that match TRBD2. The CDR3 has 15 residues. Losses at the gene ends were 3 bases for V and 5 bases for J; bases not matched to a gene: 8. Germline V CDR1 and CDR2: MGHRA, YSYEKL.

In the case of this clone: This specimen includes other DNA sequences encoding the same CDR3. This chain joins TRBV4-3 and TRBJ2-3, with TRBD2 matching over 11 bases. The CDR3 sequence is 16 residues long. The germline V gene encodes CDR1 LGHNA and CDR2 YSLEER. V shed 1 base, J shed 0 bases, and the junction held 0 bases outside the gene matches. CDR3 DNA: TGCGCCAGCAGCCAAGGACTAGCGGGAAGCACAGATACGCAGTATTTT. Encoded protein: CASSQGLAGSTDTQYF.

The chain uses TRBV28 and TRBJ2-7; unclear D gene. The CDR3 is 13 amino acids. In germline, CDR1 is MDHEN, CDR2 SYDVKM. The V end was cut by 8 bases, the J end by 4 bases, with 15 bases between. CDR3 coding DNA: TGTGCCAGCTACTCCCACCATCGGTACGAGCAGTACTTC. As protein: CASYSHHRYEQYF.

J is TRBJ2-3 and V is TRBV5-4, with TRBD2 identical over 10 bases. The germline V gene has CDR1 SGHNT and CDR2 YYREEE (reference sequence). This CDR3 region has 16 residues. Losses at the gene ends were 0 bases for V and 7 bases for J; bases not matched to a gene: 8. The CDR3 region is CASSLGSGGGGNTQYF. CDR3 in DNA: TGTGCCAGCAGCTTGGGGAGCGGGGGGGGCGGGAATACGCAGTATTTT.

The V and J genes are TRBV6-6 and TRBJ2-7; no clear D gene. From germline, CDR1 is MNHNY and CDR2 SVGAGI (reference sequence). Between the trimmed V and J ends, which lost 5 bases and 2 bases, there was a span of 7 bases. This CDR3 comprises 12 residues. In DNA, the CDR3 is TGTGCCAGCAGTCGGTTGGCCTACGAGCAGTACTTC. Amino acid sequence: CASSRLAYEQYF.

V gene TRBV6-1 combines with J gene TRBJ1-2; tentative D call: TRBD1 (5 bases). Per the germline V gene, CDR1 is MNHNS and CDR2 is SASEGT. The CDR3 length is 15 residues. Trimming took off 5 bases at V and 2 bases at J, with 15 bases between the two ends. In DNA, the CDR3 is TGTGCCAGCAGTCCCCAGGGAGGATTGAACTATGGCTACACCTTC. This gives the protein CASSPQGGLNYGYTF.

CDR3 sequence reads: CASSQERSRSHHYNEQFF. The DNA of the CDR3 is TGCGCCAGCAGCCAAGAAAGAAGTCGGAGCCACCACTACAATGAGCAGTTCTTC. The chain employs TRBV4-3 and TRBJ2-1; D remains ambiguous. Germline V lookup: CDR1 LGHNA, CDR2 YSLEER. With 0 bases removed from V and 3 bases from J, the gap between germline ends came to 18 bases. This CDR3 comprises 18 residues.

The V and J genes are TRBV19 and TRBJ2-4; possibly TRBD2 for D (5 bases). From germline, CDR1 is LNHDA and CDR2 SQIVND (reference sequence). The CDR3 contains 14 residues. The V end was cut by 6 bases, the J end by 6 bases, with 15 bases between. The CDR3 spells CASRWNPGINIQYF. In nucleotides, the CDR3 is TGTGCCAGTAGGTGGAATCCGGGGATAAACATTCAGTACTTC.

The chain carries TRBV6-5 and TRBJ2-7, with D perhaps matching TRBD1 (6 bases). Germline CDR1 MNHEY, CDR2 SVGAGI. V gave up 8 bases and J gave up 3 bases, with 17 bases separating them. The CDR3 contains 14 residues. CDR3 region: CASRPPRGHYEQYF. CDR3 DNA sequence: TGTGCCAGCCGCCCCCCTCGGGGACACTACGAGCAGTACTTC.

This chain links TRBV5-1 with TRBJ2-1; 12 nucleotides line up with TRBD2. Germline trimming cut 3 bases from V and 6 bases from J; bases unmatched to any gene: 7. Germline CDR1 is SGHRS and CDR2 is YFSETQ. The length of the CDR3 is 16 residues. CDR3 bases: TGCGCCAGCAGCTCGCTAGCGGGAGGGAGGGGCAATGAGCAGTTCTTC. It is translated as CASSSLAGGRGNEQFF.

The J gene is TRBJ2-5, the V gene TRBV5-6, with a tentative D call TRBD2 (6 bases). The CDR3 runs to 13 residues. From germline, CDR1 is SGHDT and CDR2 YYEEEE. V was pared by 3 bases and J by 3 bases, with 9 bases between. CDR3 sequence reads: CASSSRGKETQYF. The CDR3 DNA is TGTGCCAGCAGCTCTCGGGGGAAAGAGACCCAGTACTTC. Based on the CDR3 plus reference TRBV5-6 and TRBJ2-5, the full variable domain is DAGVTQSPTHLIKTRGQQVTLRCSPKSGHDTVSWYQQALGQGPQFIFQYYEEEERQRGNFPDRFSGHQFPNYSSELNVNALLLGDSALYLCASSSRGKETQYFGPGTRLLVL.

The chain recombines TRBV30 with TRBJ1-1, with D unresolved. V lost 0 bases and J lost 0, with 20 bases in between. From germline, CDR1 is GTSNPN and CDR2 SVGIG (reference sequence). CDR3 length: 18 amino acids. CDR3 DNA: TGTGCCTGGAGTGTACAATGGCGGGAATTGACCCTGAACACTGAAGCTTTCTTT. Protein product: CAWSVQWRELTLNTEAFF. The whole variable domain, filled in from reference TRBV30 and TRBJ1-1, reads SQTIHQWPATLVQPVGSPLSLECTVEGTSNPNLYWYRQAAGRGLQLLFYSVGIGQISSEVPQNLSASRPQDRQFILSSKKLLLSDSGFYLCAWSVQWRELTLNTEAFFGQGTRLTVV.

V and J are TRBV29-1 and TRBJ2-7, with TRBD1 matching over 11 bases. The V gene's germline CDR1 is SQVTM and CDR2 ANQGSEA. V lost 7 bases to trimming and J lost 4 bases; unmatched junction nucleotides: 12. The CDR3 covers 15 residues. Written as DNA, the CDR3 is TGCAGCGCTAAACTCCGGGACAGGGGGGGGTACGAGCAGTACTTC. This codes for CSAKLRDRGGYEQYF.

The J gene is TRBJ1-4, the V gene TRBV7-2; D gene uncertain. There are 13 residues in the CDR3. Trimming took off 2 bases at V and 12 bases at J, with 13 bases between the two ends. The germline V gene encodes CDR1 SGHTA and CDR2 FQGNSA. CDR3 bases: TGTGCCAGCAGCTTAATGGAGGGTGGTCAACTGTTTTTT. As protein: CASSLMEGGQLFF. The whole variable domain, filled in from reference TRBV7-2 and TRBJ1-4, reads GAGVSQSPSNKVTEKGKDVELRCDPISGHTALYWYRQSLGQGLEFLIYFQGNSAPDKSGLPSDRFSAERTGGSVSTLTIQRTQQEDSAVYLCASSLMEGGQLFFGSGTQLSVL.

The chain uses TRBV5-6 and TRBJ2-7, with a tentative D call TRBD2 (6 bases). Germline CDR1 is SGHDT and CDR2 is YYEEEE. CDR3 length: 16 amino acids. The V end was cut by 2 bases, the J end by 0 bases, with 15 bases between. The chain's CDR3 is CASSFGLFGGSYEQYF. CDR3 nucleotides: TGTGCCAGCAGCTTCGGACTATTCGGTGGCTCCTACGAGCAGTACTTC.

The J gene is TRBJ1-2, the V gene TRBV2, with TRBD1 matching over 8 bases. J lost 3 bases, V lost 6 bases, and 6 bases had no gene match. CDR3 size: 14 residues. Looked up from germline, CDR1 is SNHLY and CDR2 is FYNNEI. CDR3 sequence reads: CASRGKQGDYGYTF. Written as DNA, the CDR3 is TGTGCCAGCAGGGGAAAACAGGGGGACTATGGCTACACCTTC.

The V and J genes are TRBV11-2 and TRBJ1-1; D gene unclear. Germline CDR1 SGHAT, CDR2 FQNNGV. The CDR3 spans 12 residues. V was pared by 3 bases and J by 6 bases, with 8 bases between. In DNA form, the CDR3 reads TGTGCCAGCAGCTTCCCTGGGCCTGAAGCTTTCTTT. It specifies CASSFPGPEAFF. Drawing the rest from reference TRBV11-2 and TRBJ1-1, the complete variable domain is EAGVAQSPRYKIIEKRQSVAFWCNPISGHATLYWYQQILGQGPKLLIQFQNNGVVDDSQLPKDRFSAERLKGVDSTLKIQPAKLEDSAVYLCASSFPGPEAFFGQGTRLTVV.

The J gene is TRBJ2-2, the V gene TRBV6-1; 8 positions agree with TRBD1. Germline CDR1 and CDR2: MNHNS and SASEGT. The J segment lost 6 bases and the V segment lost 5 bases, leaving 5 bases of the junction unmatched. This CDR3 spans 14 amino acids. The CDR3 region has the DNA TGTGCCAGCAGTCCGGGACAGGAGGCCGGGGAGCTGTTTTTT. Translation gives CASSPGQEAGELFF.